This entry lists 28 T cell receptor beta chains sequenced from one sample in a study of CD8+ T cells in alopecia areata. Treatment: oral pan-JAK inhibitor, 5-10 mg twice daily. RNA extraction was followed by reverse transcription into cDNA, which acted as the sequencing template. Only in-frame clones appear in the TCRdb table, and some are missing; sequencing was by immunoSEQ multiplex PCR. The profile shows about 130,000 clones, nearly 55% of them singletons. This specimen consisted of CD8+ T cells sorted from blood, obtained at week 4, from a patient treated with tofacitinib. These TCRs come from a human donor with alopecia areata.

V gene TRBV5-6 combines with J gene TRBJ1-5; D remains ambiguous. Germline V CDR1 and CDR2: SGHDT, YYEEEE. V lost 3 bases and J 5 bases, leaving 6 bases between the germline ends. CDR3 length equals 12 residues. CDR3: CASSSSDQPQHF. The CDR3 DNA reads as TGTGCCAGCAGCTCCTCGGATCAGCCCCAGCATTTT. Complete variable domain (other parts from reference TRBV5-6 and TRBJ1-5): DAGVTQSPTHLIKTRGQQVTLRCSPKSGHDTVSWYQQALGQGPQFIFQYYEEEERQRGNFPDRFSGHQFPNYSSELNVNALLLGDSALYLCASSSSDQPQHFGDGTRLSIL.

This clone came up a few times. The V and J genes are TRBV2 and TRBJ2-7; D ambiguous. Germline V gives CDR1 SNHLY, CDR2 FYNNEI. V lost 5 bases to trimming and J lost 3 bases, with 8 bases between them. CDR3 length: 12 residues. CDR3 sequence (DNA): TGTGCCAGCAGTTCGGTACTCTACGAGCAGTACTTC. This codes for CASSSVLYEQYF.

The rearrangement uses TRBV5-1 and TRBJ2-4; TRBD2 is a possible D gene (5 bases). From germline, CDR1 is SGHRS and CDR2 YFSETQ. The V and J ends lost 6 bases and 1 base respectively, with 5 bases between them. This CDR3 has 12 amino acids. The CDR3 here is CASTGAKNIQYF. In DNA, the CDR3 is TGCGCCAGCACGGGGGCCAAAAACATTCAGTACTTC.

This clone was observed a handful of times. This chain joins TRBV6-5 and TRBJ2-2; D possibly matches TRBD1 or TRBD2 (6 bases each). This CDR3 has 13 amino acids. V was clipped by 9 bases and J by 5 bases, with 13 bases between them. Germline V CDR1 and CDR2: MNHEY, SVGAGI. Written as DNA, the CDR3 is TGTGCCAGTGCAGGGGAGGAGACCGGGGAGCTGTTTTTT. Amino acids: CASAGEETGELFF.

J is TRBJ2-7 and V is TRBV5-1; TRBD1 agrees at 11 bases. Germline V gene sequence: CDR1 SGHRS, CDR2 YFSETQ. The CDR3 length is 15 residues. The V and J ends lost 4 bases and 7 bases, in that order; junction bases with no gene match: 10. The CDR3 sequence: CASSSLPGQGEEQYF. The CDR3 DNA reads TGCGCCAGCAGCAGCCTTCCGGGACAGGGGGAAGAGCAGTACTTC.

This clone was detected only a few times. V gene TRBV27 combines with J gene TRBJ2-3; possible D gene TRBD2, 6 bases. CDR3 length: 14 residues. Germline-derived CDR1 and CDR2 are MNHEY and SMNVEV (reference sequence). V was trimmed by 6 bases and J by 4 bases, leaving 14 bases between them. The CDR3 reads CASSPEGRADTQYF. The CDR3 nucleotides read TGTGCCAGCAGCCCGGAGGGGCGAGCAGATACGCAGTATTTT.

The chain recombines TRBV7-9 with TRBJ2-3, with 12 bases lining up with TRBD2. CDR1 is SEHNR, CDR2 FQNEAQ, per germline (reference sequence). The CDR3 runs to 15 residues. Trimming cost V 4 bases and J 3 bases; bases outside gene matches: 2. The CDR3 nucleotides are TGTGCCAGCAGCTCACTAGCGGGGGGAACAGATACGCAGTATTTT. This gives the protein CASSSLAGGTDTQYF.

The chain has TRBV13 and TRBJ1-2; the D gene is possibly TRBD1 (6 bases). This CDR3 region has 14 residues. Germline assignment: CDR1 PRHDT and CDR2 FYEKMQ (reference sequence). The V end was cut by 1 base, the J end by 4 bases, with 10 bases between. CDR3 DNA sequence: TGTGCCAGCAGCTTAGACAGGGCCCCCTATGGCTACACCTTC. Translated, it gives CASSLDRAPYGYTF.

This clone was detected once. The chain is built from TRBV5-6 and TRBJ2-1; D perhaps matches TRBD1 (6 bases). The CDR3 is made up of 11 amino acids. Trimming stripped 4 bases from V and 9 bases from J, with 8 bases between. Germline lookup yields CDR1 SGHDT and CDR2 YYEEEE. The DNA for the CDR3 is TGTGCCAGCAGCGAAGGGGGTGAGCAGTTCTTC. This sequence encodes CASSEGGEQFF.

The chain has TRBV27 and TRBJ2-5; TRBD1 agrees at 7 bases. The CDR3 sequence is 15 residues long. Germline V gene sequence: CDR1 MNHEY, CDR2 SMNVEV (reference sequence). V trimming: 3 bases; J trimming: 4 bases; junction bases outside the gene matches: 8. The CDR3 bases are TGTGCCAGCAGTTTGGATTCGACAGGGCTAGAGACCCAGTACTTC. Residues: CASSLDSTGLETQYF.

This chain connects TRBV12-5 to TRBJ1-1, with D possibly matching TRBD1 (5 bases). Trimming cost V 5 bases and J 2 bases, with 9 bases left between them. This CDR3 contains 13 residues. Germline CDR1 reads LGHNT; CDR2 reads FRNRAP. CDR3 DNA: TGTGCTAGTGGTACAGGACACAACACTGAAGCTTTCTTT. It specifies CASGTGHNTEAFF.

This clone has a single count. In DNA, the CDR3 is TGTGCCTGGAGTACCTCGGGCTCCGATGGCTACACCTTC. It translates to CAWSTSGSDGYTF. The chain couples TRBV30 to TRBJ1-2; D is ambiguous. Germline CDR1 is GTSNPN and CDR2 is SVGIG (reference sequence). Deletions cut 2 bases from V and 6 bases from J, with 13 bases between. The CDR3 is 13 residues long. Supplemented by reference TRBV30 and TRBJ1-2, the full variable domain reads SQTIHQWPATLVQPVGSPLSLECTVEGTSNPNLYWYRQAAGRGLQLLFYSVGIGQISSEVPQNLSASRPQDRQFILSSKKLLLSDSGFYLCAWSTSGSDGYTFGSGTRLTVV.

J is TRBJ1-1 and V is TRBV13; no clear D gene. V shed 7 bases and J shed 5 bases, with 17 bases lying between them. The CDR3 is 14 amino acids. Germline values: CDR1 PRHDT, CDR2 FYEKMQ (reference sequence). This chain's CDR3 is CASKTTKWVTEAFF. The CDR3 bases are TGTGCCAGCAAGACAACCAAGTGGGTTACTGAAGCTTTCTTT. The full variable domain, its missing parts supplied by reference TRBV13 and TRBJ1-1, is AAGVIQSPRHLIKEKRETATLKCYPIPRHDTVYWYQQGPGQDPQFLISFYEKMQSDKGSIPDRFSAQQFSDYHSELNMSSLELGDSALYFCASKTTKWVTEAFFGQGTRLTVV.

The chain has TRBV5-4 and TRBJ1-1; D uncertain. Germline V gene sequence: CDR1 SGHNT, CDR2 YYREEE (reference sequence). V was pared by 5 bases and J by 1 base, with 12 bases between. This CDR3 comprises 14 residues. The CDR3, as DNA: TGTGCCAGCAGGGCTGTGGACTCGAACACTGAAGCTTTCTTT. Protein product: CASRAVDSNTEAFF.

This clone has a handful of counts. The V and J genes are TRBV7-8 and TRBJ2-5, with TRBD2 matching 12 bases. V trimming: 4 bases; J trimming: 3 bases; junction bases outside the gene matches: 3. Germline V gene sequence: CDR1 SGHVS, CDR2 FQNEAQ. This CDR3 is 15 amino acids long. The CDR3 spells CASSYRLAGEETQYF. DNA for the CDR3: TGTGCCAGCAGCTACCGACTAGCGGGGGAAGAGACCCAGTACTTC.

This chain connects TRBV14 to TRBJ2-3; 9 nucleotides align to TRBD2. V lost 2 bases, J lost 1 base, and 7 bases stayed unmatched. Looked up from germline, CDR1 is SGHDN and CDR2 is FVKESK. The CDR3 runs to 17 residues. The CDR3 spells CASSQYLSGGGTDTQYF. CDR3 nucleotides: TGTGCCAGCAGCCAATACCTTAGCGGGGGAGGCACAGATACGCAGTATTTT.

J is TRBJ2-4 and V is TRBV5-6, with D perhaps matching TRBD1 (6 bases). CDR1 and CDR2 (germline): SGHDT, YYEEEE. This CDR3 spans 19 amino acids. Trimming pared 2 bases from V and 0 bases from J, leaving 21 bases between. CDR3 sequence: CASSFWGPNVPLAKNIQYF. Written as DNA, the CDR3 is TGTGCCAGCAGCTTCTGGGGGCCAAACGTGCCTCTAGCCAAAAACATTCAGTACTTC.

Concerning this clone: At the DNA level, this CDR3 is encoded by other sequences in the same sample as well. The gene calls are TRBV5-6 and TRBJ2-1; tentative D call: TRBD2 (5 bases). The CDR3 is made up of 12 amino acids. The V and J ends lost 0 bases and 8 bases respectively, with 6 bases between them. Germline V gene lookup returns CDR1 SGHDT and CDR2 YYEEEE. The CDR3 sequence is CASSLAGDEQFF. CDR3 DNA sequence: TGTGCCAGCAGCTTGGCCGGGGATGAGCAGTTCTTC.

The chain links TRBV2 to TRBJ2-7; 8 bases match TRBD1. CDR3 length equals 15 residues. Unmatched junction bases numbered 7, after V lost 6 bases and J lost 0 bases. Germline values: CDR1 SNHLY, CDR2 FYNNEI. CDR3 residues: CASSARDRSSYEQYF. The CDR3 DNA reads TGTGCCAGCAGCGCCCGGGACAGGAGCTCCTACGAGCAGTACTTC.

The genes are TRBV6-5 and TRBJ1-6; the D is unclear. This CDR3 contains 13 residues. Per germline, CDR1 MNHEY and CDR2 SVGAGI. V shed 6 bases and J shed 10 bases, with 13 bases lying between them. CDR3 bases: TGTGCCAGCAGGGCGGAGGGTCTCTCACCCCTCCACTTT. Translating gives CASRAEGLSPLHF.

The chain has TRBV13 and TRBJ1-2; 7 bases are shared with TRBD1. The junction had 7 bases not matched to a gene; V was cut back by 4 bases and J by 8 bases. The CDR3 has 13 residues. Germline CDR1 is PRHDT and CDR2 is FYEKMQ (reference sequence). CDR3 sequence: CASSWAGGWGYTF. CDR3 bases: TGTGCCAGCAGCTGGGCAGGGGGTTGGGGCTACACCTTC.

This clone showed up just a few times. This CDR3 is also generated by other DNA sequences in the sample. The genes are TRBV7-9 and TRBJ2-1, with D perhaps matching TRBD1 (5 bases). This CDR3 has 12 amino acids. CDR1 is SEHNR and CDR2 is FQNEAQ in the germline V gene (reference sequence). V lost 4 bases and J 7 bases, leaving 8 bases between the germline ends. In DNA, the CDR3 is TGTGCCAGCAGCTCCACAGGTAATGAGCAGTTCTTC. Protein product: CASSSTGNEQFF.

This clone was observed a few times. The chain couples TRBV29-1 to TRBJ2-7; 7 bases fit TRBD1. CDR3 size: 14 residues. The J segment lost 2 bases and the V segment lost 1 base, leaving 5 bases of the junction unmatched. Germline V gene sequence: CDR1 SQVTM, CDR2 ANQGSEA. The DNA of the CDR3 is TGCAGCGTTGAAGTCCGGGACAGAGCCTACGAGCAGTACTTC. Translating gives CSVEVRDRAYEQYF.

This clone has only a few counts. This rearrangement joins TRBV7-9 to TRBJ1-1; D is uncertain. The ends were cut back, 9 bases at V and 8 bases at J, with 13 bases in the middle. CDR1 and CDR2 from the germline V gene are SEHNR and FQNEAQ (reference sequence). CDR3 length equals 11 residues. The CDR3 DNA reads as TGTGCCAGTGGTCTCATGGAAGAAGCTTTCTTT. Protein: CASGLMEEAFF.

This clone occurred once. CDR3 region: CATSRDSGTGANVLTF. CDR3 coding DNA: TGTGCCACCAGCAGAGATTCGGGGACTGGGGCCAACGTCCTGACTTTC. The V gene is TRBV15, the J gene TRBJ2-6; weak D call: TRBD2 (5 bases). The CDR3 sequence is 16 residues long. V was cut by 0 bases and J by 2 bases, with 8 bases left in between. CDR1 LNHNV and CDR2 YYDKDF come from the germline V gene (reference sequence).

The sample holds a few counts of this clone. This rearrangement joins TRBV6-5 to TRBJ2-2; tentative D call: TRBD1 (6 bases). V was clipped by 6 bases and J by 5 bases, with 16 bases between them. CDR1 and CDR2 (germline): MNHEY, SVGAGI. This CDR3 contains 15 residues. The CDR3 DNA reads TGTGCCAGCAGCACCGGGGACACCACGACCGGGGAGCTGTTTTTT. Amino acids: CASSTGDTTTGELFF.

This clone was recorded a few times. The gene calls are TRBV18 and TRBJ1-1, with D possibly TRBD1 on 6 matching bases. V was trimmed by 3 bases and J by 2 bases, leaving 25 bases between them. The CDR3 loop spans 19 amino acids. Germline loops: CDR1 KGHSH, CDR2 LQKENI. The CDR3 protein is CASSPFTGEWNRVNTEAFF. The CDR3 DNA is TGTGCCAGCTCACCTTTTACAGGAGAATGGAACAGGGTAAACACTGAAGCTTTCTTT.

The CDR3 reads CASSTFFESGANVLTF. The CDR3 nucleotides read TGTGCCAGCAGCACTTTTTTTGAGTCTGGGGCCAACGTCCTGACTTTC. This chain uses TRBV25-1 with TRBJ2-6; D gene unclear. This CDR3 contains 16 residues. Between the trimmed V and J ends, which lost 6 bases and 1 base, there was a span of 13 bases. Germline V gives CDR1 MGHDK, CDR2 SYGVNS.